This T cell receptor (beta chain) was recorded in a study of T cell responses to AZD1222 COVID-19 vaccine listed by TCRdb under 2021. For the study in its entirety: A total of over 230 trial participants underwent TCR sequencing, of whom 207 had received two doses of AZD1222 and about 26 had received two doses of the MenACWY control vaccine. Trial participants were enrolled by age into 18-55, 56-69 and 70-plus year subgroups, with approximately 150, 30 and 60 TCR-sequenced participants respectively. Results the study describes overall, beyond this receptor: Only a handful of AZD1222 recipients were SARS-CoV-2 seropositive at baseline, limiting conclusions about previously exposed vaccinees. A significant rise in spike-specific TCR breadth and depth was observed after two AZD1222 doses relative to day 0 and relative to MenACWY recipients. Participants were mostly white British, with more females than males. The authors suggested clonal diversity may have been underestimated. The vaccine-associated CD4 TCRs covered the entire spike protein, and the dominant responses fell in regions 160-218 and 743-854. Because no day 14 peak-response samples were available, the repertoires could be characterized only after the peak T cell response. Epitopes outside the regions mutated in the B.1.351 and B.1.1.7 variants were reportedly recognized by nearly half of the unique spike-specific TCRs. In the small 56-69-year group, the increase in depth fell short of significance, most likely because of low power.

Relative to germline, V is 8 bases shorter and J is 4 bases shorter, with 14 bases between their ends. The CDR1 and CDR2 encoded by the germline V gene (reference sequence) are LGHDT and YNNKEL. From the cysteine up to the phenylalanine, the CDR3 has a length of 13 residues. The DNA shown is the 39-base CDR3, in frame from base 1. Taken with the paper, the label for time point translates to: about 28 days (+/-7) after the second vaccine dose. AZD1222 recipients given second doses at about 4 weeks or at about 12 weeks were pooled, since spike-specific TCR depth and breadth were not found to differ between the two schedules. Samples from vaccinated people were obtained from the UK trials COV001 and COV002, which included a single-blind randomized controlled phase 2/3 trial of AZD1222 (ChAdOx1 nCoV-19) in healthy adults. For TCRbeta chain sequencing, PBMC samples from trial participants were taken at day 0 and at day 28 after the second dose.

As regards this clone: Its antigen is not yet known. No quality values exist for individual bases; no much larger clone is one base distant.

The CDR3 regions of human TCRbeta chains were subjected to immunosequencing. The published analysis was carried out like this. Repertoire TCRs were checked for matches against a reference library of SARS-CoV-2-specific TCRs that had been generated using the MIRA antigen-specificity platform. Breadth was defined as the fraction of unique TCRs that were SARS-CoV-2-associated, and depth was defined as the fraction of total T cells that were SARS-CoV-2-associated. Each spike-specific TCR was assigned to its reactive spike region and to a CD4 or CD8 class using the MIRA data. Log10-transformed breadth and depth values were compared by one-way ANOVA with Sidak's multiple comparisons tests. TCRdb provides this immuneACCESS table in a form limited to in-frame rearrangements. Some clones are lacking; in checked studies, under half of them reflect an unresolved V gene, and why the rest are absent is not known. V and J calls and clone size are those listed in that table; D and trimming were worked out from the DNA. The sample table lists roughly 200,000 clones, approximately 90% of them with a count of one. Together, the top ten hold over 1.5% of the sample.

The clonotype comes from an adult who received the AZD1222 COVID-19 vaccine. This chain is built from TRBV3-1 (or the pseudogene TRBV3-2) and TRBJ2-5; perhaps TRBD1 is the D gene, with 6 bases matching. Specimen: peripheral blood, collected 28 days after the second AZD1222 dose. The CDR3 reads CASGGQGRETQYF. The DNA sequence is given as TGTGCCAGCGGGGGCCAGGGCCGAGAGACCCAGTACTTC.